This TCR beta chain was profiled in a study of graft-versus-host responses after intestinal transplantation (TCRdb year 2021). Background on the whole study: The transplants that recipients got were multivisceral, liver-intestinal, or isolated intestinal. Of the roughly 25 intestinal transplant recipients enrolled in the cohort, one of whom was a retransplant, 3 patients without pretransplant specimens were excluded. Every recipient was given anti-thymocyte globulin induction, followed by 3 to 4 years of maintenance tacrolimus and steroids. To identify alloreactive clones, pre-transplant mixed lymphocyte reaction products were sequenced and compared with unstimulated pre-transplant donor and recipient T cells. After intestinal transplantation, graft-versus-host and host-versus-graft alloreactive T cell clones were followed in the graft, circulation and bone marrow using bulk TCR-beta CDR3 sequencing. Rather than being sequenced by the commercial service, samples from a few later patients were sequenced in-house on an Illumina MiSeq and processed with MiXCR. Donor T cell macrochimerism was defined as a peak of at least 4% donor T cells among recipient peripheral blood mononuclear cells.

A remark on this clone: This clone's antigen is unknown. The junction does not match germline at one end; this may be a read error.

Per the publication, the time point label means: cells obtained before transplantation from donor or recipient. CD3+CD4+ and CD3+CD8+ populations were FACS-sorted from unstimulated pre-transplant donor and recipient cells taken from spleen or lymph nodes. The investigation overall reported the following: Early after transplant, peak levels of circulating GvH clones were associated with declines in HvG clones. GvH clones were detected in recipient bone marrow, and some appeared earlier in ileal mucosa or blood, consistent with an intestinal mucosal origin. The relatively low number and heterogeneity of intestinal transplant patients limited the conclusions. In the allografts of patients with donor T cell macrochimerism, GvH to HvG T cell clonal ratios were high.

The receptor library was made with the immunoSEQ multiplex PCR assay. For most patients, genomic DNA was isolated using the Qiagen DNeasy Blood and Tissue Kit and was shipped frozen to Adaptive Biotechnologies for TCR sequencing. For most patients, genomic DNA was subjected to high-throughput TCR-beta CDR3 sequencing by Adaptive Biotechnologies. As for the original processing: TCR sequencing data for some 17 patients were retrieved from Adaptive's ImmunoSEQ software; three other patients were processed with MiXCR and VDJtools. To correct CD4 versus CD8 sorting errors, sequences present in both subsets at a frequency ratio below 5:1 were removed. CDR3 nucleotide sequences shared between donor and recipient were removed because the origin of such sequences could not be assigned. To be classed as alloreactive, a clone needed at least 2-fold expansion over unstimulated cells and a minimum CFSE-low frequency of 0.002% (template counts) or 0.001% (read counts). A clone was considered mappable if detected in the sequenced pre-transplant spleen, lymph node, or MLR CFSE-low populations of the donor or recipient. The cumulative frequency of alloreactive clones was calculated as a percentage of all sequences, weighted by copy number. Imported from immuneACCESS, the table was reduced by TCRdb to in-frame sequences with V and J called. These copies leave out some clones; in studies compared against another copy, an unresolved V gene accounts for under half, and the cause of the remainder is not known. V and J calls and clone size are as listed in that table; D and trimming were resolved from the DNA. The table for this sample lists fewer than 150,000 clones; 90% to 95% of them were counted only once. Roughly 0.17% of the sample is taken by the ten largest.

CDR1 and CDR2 are read off the germline V gene (reference sequence) as PRHDT and FYEKMQ. Spanning cysteine to phenylalanine, the CDR3 consists of 14 amino acids. The sequence is cut down to CDR3 DNA, 42 bases in frame from base 1. The starting material was unstimulated CD4+ T cells sorted from spleen or lymph node cells, obtained before intestinal transplant. Recombination joined TRBV13 with TRBJ1-6; TRBD1 lines up with 8 middle nucleotides. This sequence originates from a human donor who received an intestinal transplant. The CDR3 protein is CASSFRDRNSPPHF. The bases are TGTGCCAGCAGCTTCCGGGACAGGAATTCACCCCCCCACTTT.